The sequence of this TCR beta chain was determined in a study of cytomegalovirus exposure and HLA in healthy donors. Study-level points and caveats: A later analysis revealed that TCR association rates differed between HLA loci, peaking at DRB1 and bottoming out at HLA-C.

It was with 60 Vbeta and 13 Jbeta primers that the PCR ran. Data came from immunoSEQ multiplex PCR; TCRdb stores just in-frame clones and leaves some out. The table records 150,000 to 200,000 clones, roughly 82% of them present only once. About this clone: The antigen is unknown.

The receptor was isolated from a girl aged 5 to 17 in good health and CMV-seropositive. The sample comprised PBMCs.

The CDR3 DNA follows: TGTGCCAGCAGTGTCTACCAGGGAATTAATGGAAACACCATATATTTT. Its protein product is CASSVYQGINGNTIYF. The V call is TRBV2, the J call TRBJ1-3; tentative D call: TRBD1 (5 bases). Germline V gene lookup returns CDR1 SNHLY and CDR2 FYNNEI. Between the trimmed V and J ends, which lost 4 bases and 3 bases, there was a span of 16 bases. The CDR3 has 16 residues.